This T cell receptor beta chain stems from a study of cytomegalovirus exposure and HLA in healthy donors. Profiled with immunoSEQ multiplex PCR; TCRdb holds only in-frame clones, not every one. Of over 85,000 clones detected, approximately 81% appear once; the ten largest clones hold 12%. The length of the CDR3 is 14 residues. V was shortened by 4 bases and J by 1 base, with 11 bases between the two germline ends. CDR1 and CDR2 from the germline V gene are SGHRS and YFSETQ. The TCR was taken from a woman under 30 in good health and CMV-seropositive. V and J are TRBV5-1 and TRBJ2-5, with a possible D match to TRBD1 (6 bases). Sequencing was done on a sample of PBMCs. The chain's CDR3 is CASSLQGSQETQYF. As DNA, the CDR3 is TGCGCCAGCAGCCTCCAGGGGAGCCAAGAGACCCAGTACTTC.